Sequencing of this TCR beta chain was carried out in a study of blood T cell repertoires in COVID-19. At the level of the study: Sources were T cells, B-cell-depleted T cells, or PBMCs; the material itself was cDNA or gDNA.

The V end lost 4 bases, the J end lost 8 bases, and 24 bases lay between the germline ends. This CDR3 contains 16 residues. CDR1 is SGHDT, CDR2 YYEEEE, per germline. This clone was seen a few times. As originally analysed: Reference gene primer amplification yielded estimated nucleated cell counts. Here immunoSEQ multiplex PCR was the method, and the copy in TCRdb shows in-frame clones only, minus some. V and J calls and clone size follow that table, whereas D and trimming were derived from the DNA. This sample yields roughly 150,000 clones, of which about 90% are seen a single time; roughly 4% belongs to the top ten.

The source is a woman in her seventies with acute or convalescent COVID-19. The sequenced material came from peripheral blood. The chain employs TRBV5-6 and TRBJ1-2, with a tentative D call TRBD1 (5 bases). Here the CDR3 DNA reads TGTGCCAGCAGCCCCGAGGGAGGGGCGGCGTGGAGGGGCTACACCTTC. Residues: CASSPEGGAAWRGYTF.